This is a list of T cell receptor beta chains from one sample in a study of blood T cell repertoires in COVID-19. Clones were read by immunoSEQ multiplex PCR, and TCRdb kept only the in-frame ones, dropping some. The repertoire holds some 130,000 clones, with over 75% as singletons. The specimen was peripheral blood. The receptors were sampled from a woman aged 55 to 70 with acute or convalescent COVID-19. Both conserved end residues are part of each CDR3. D genes are given only for firm matches. Where a row states a size, it is once, few, many or the class of an expanded clone; other rows omit it.

D gene | J gene | clone size | V gene | CDR3 protein | CDR3 DNA
TRBD1 | TRBJ1-3 | . | TRBV7-9 | CASSLGQGASMNTIYF | TGTGCCAGCAGCTTGGGACAGGGGGCTTCTATGAACACCATATATTTT
. | TRBJ2-3 | . | TRBV3-1/TRBV3-2 | CASSQGANTQYF | TGTGCCAGCAGCCAAGGCGCTAATACGCAGTATTTT
TRBD1 | TRBJ1-5 | . | TRBV19 | CASSRETGQNQPQHF | TGTGCCAGTAGTAGGGAGACAGGGCAGAATCAGCCCCAGCATTTT
TRBD2 | TRBJ2-1 | once | TRBV5-6 | CASSYRGEPYNEQFF | TGTGCCAGCAGCTATCGGGGGGAGCCCTACAATGAGCAGTTCTTC
TRBD1 | TRBJ2-7 | . | TRBV10-3 | CAISESRAGGNEQYF | TGTGCCATCAGTGAGTCGCGGGCAGGGGGCAACGAGCAGTACTTC
. | TRBJ2-2 | . | TRBV30 | CARHDTGELFF | TGTGCCAGACACGACACCGGGGAGCTGTTTTTT
. | TRBJ1-1 | . | TRBV19 | CASSVIGEVNTEAFF | TGTGCCAGTAGTGTCATCGGGGAAGTGAACACTGAAGCTTTCTTT
. | TRBJ1-6 | few | TRBV19 | CASSPDSYNSPLHF | TGTGCCAGTAGCCCGGACAGTTATAATTCACCCCTCCACTTT
. | TRBJ2-3 | . | TRBV24-1 | CATSQGSDTQYF | TGTGCCACCAGTCAGGGTAGTGATACGCAGTATTTT
. | TRBJ1-2 | . | TRBV12-2 | CASLGGDREDYGYTF | TGTGCAAGTTTGGGTGGCGACAGGGAGGACTATGGCTACACCTTC
TRBD1 | TRBJ1-1 | . | TRBV5-1 | CASSLGDRNTEAFF | TGCGCCAGCAGCTTGGGGGACAGAAACACTGAAGCTTTCTTT
TRBD1 | TRBJ1-2 | . | TRBV19 | CASRPQGADNYGYTF | TGTGCCAGTAGGCCACAGGGGGCCGATAACTATGGCTACACCTTC
. | TRBJ1-2 | . | TRBV6-6 | CASSPIDNLYGYTF | TGTGCCAGCAGTCCCATTGACAACCTCTATGGCTACACCTTC
. | TRBJ1-1 | . | TRBV7-2 | CASSLGGRTEAFF | TGTGCCAGCAGCCTCGGAGGGCGCACTGAAGCTTTCTTT
. | TRBJ1-2 | . | TRBV16 | CASSPRESGYTF | TGTGCCAGCAGCCCTCGGGAGAGTGGCTACACCTTC
. | TRBJ1-6 | . | TRBV18 | CASSPSLDSPLHF | TGTGCCAGCTCACCGTCACTTGATTCACCCCTCCACTTT
. | TRBJ1-3 | . | TRBV18 | CASSPQGGSGNTIYF | TGTGCCAGCTCACCCCAGGGAGGCTCTGGAAACACCATATATTTT
. | TRBJ2-2 | . | TRBV5-1 | CASSLGGAGELFF | TGCGCCAGCAGCTTGGGGGGAGCCGGGGAGCTGTTTTTT
. | TRBJ1-4 | . | TRBV2 | CASQRVATNEKLFF | TGTGCCAGTCAAAGAGTTGCAACTAATGAAAAACTGTTTTTT
. | TRBJ2-3 | . | TRBV27 | CASSLNRGTDTQYF | TGTGCCAGCAGTTTAAACAGGGGCACAGATACGCAGTATTTT